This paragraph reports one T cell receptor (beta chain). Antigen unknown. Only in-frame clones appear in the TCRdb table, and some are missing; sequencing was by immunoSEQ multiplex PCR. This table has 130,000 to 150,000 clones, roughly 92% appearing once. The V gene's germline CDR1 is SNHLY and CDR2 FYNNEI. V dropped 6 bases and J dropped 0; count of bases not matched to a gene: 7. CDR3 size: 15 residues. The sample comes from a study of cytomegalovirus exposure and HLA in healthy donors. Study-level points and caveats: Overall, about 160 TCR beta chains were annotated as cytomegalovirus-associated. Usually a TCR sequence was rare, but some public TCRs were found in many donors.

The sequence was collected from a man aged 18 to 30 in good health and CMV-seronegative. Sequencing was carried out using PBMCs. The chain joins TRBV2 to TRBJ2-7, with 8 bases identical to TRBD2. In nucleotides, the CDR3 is TGTGCCAGCAGCTTCAAGCGGGAGAGCTCCTACGAGCAGTACGTC. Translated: CASSFKRESSYEQYV.